The 15 T cell receptor beta chains below were found in one sample sequenced in a study of identical twins (TCRdb year 2016). The library was obtained by 5' RACE. The instrument was an Illumina HiSeq 2000. In-frame beta chains were kept once TCRdb had trimmed the public reads at Q25 with fastp and called clones with MiXCR. Entries that share a CDR3 protein sequence are merged under the most common genes and DNA. The sample table records about 520,000 distinct CDR3 sequences; less than 25% of these occur just once. Roughly 0.9% of the sample belongs to the ten largest clones. These sequences were also reported in another study, on T cells expressing NK-cell markers.

Material: CD4+ T cells sorted from blood. The receptors shown here come from a woman between 18 and 29 years old in good health.

The chain joins TRBV5-1 to TRBJ2-1, with D hard to call. V lost 4 bases, J lost 6 bases, and 14 bases lay in between. This CDR3 comprises 14 residues. CDR1 and CDR2 from the germline V gene are SGHRS and YFSETQ. The CDR3 spells CASSPAGASNEQFF. The DNA of the CDR3 is TGCGCCAGCAGCCCCGCTGGAGCGAGCAATGAGCAGTTCTTC.

V is TRBV29-1 and J is TRBJ2-7; TRBD1 matches 7 bases. Germline V gene data show CDR1 as SQVTM and CDR2 as ANQGSEA. The length of the CDR3 is 12 residues. The junction had 2 bases not matched to a gene; V was cut back by 6 bases and J by 0 bases. The DNA of the CDR3 is TGCAGCGTCAACAGGGGCTCCTACGAGCAGTACTTC. Its translation: CSVNRGSYEQYF.

The genes are TRBV19 and TRBJ2-7; 14 bases are shared with TRBD2. Germline assignment: CDR1 LNHDA and CDR2 SQIVND (reference sequence). This CDR3 spans 15 amino acids. J gave up 2 bases and V 6 bases, and 3 bases lay outside the gene matches. CDR3 sequence reads: CASSSGLAGAYEQYF. The CDR3 DNA reads as TGTGCCAGTAGCTCGGGACTAGCGGGAGCCTACGAGCAGTACTTC. The full variable domain, rest sourced from reference TRBV19 and TRBJ2-7, is DGGITQSPKYLFRKEGQNVTLSCEQNLNHDAMYWYRQDPGQGLRLIYYSQIVNDFQKGDIAEGYSVSREKKESFPLTVTSAQKNPTAFYLCASSSGLAGAYEQYFGPGTRLTVT.

This sequence joins TRBV2 and TRBJ2-2; 7 bases agree with TRBD2. After removal of 3 bases from V and 5 bases from J, the junction contained 3 bases not matched to a gene. Germline lookup yields CDR1 SNHLY and CDR2 FYNNEI. The CDR3 has 14 amino acids. Here the CDR3 DNA reads TGTGCCAGCAGTGACGGGCGGGGGACCGGGGAGCTGTTTTTT. As protein: CASSDGRGTGELFF.

This sequence joins TRBV20-1 and TRBJ2-1; TRBD2 matches 7 bases. J lost 6 bases, V lost 0 bases, and 8 bases had no gene match. This CDR3 is built from 15 residues. Germline values: CDR1 DFQATT, CDR2 SNEGSKA (reference sequence). The CDR3 loop reads CSARDRTGGGNEQFF. CDR3 nucleotide sequence: TGCAGTGCTAGAGATAGGACGGGGGGAGGCAATGAGCAGTTCTTC.

This clonotype was detected a few times. The chain recombines TRBV10-3 with TRBJ1-1; possible D gene TRBD1, 6 bases. Germline CDR1 and CDR2: ENHRY and SYGVKD. V was shortened by 5 bases and J by 7 bases, with 11 bases between the two germline ends. The CDR3 has 12 residues. The CDR3 DNA follows: TGTGCCATCAGTCAGACAGGTCTTGAAGCTTTCTTT. Translating it yields CAISQTGLEAFF.

The rearrangement uses TRBV3-1 and TRBJ2-1; D not certain. Germline assignment: CDR1 LGHDT and CDR2 YNNKEL (reference sequence). The CDR3 has 13 residues. Between the trimmed V and J ends, which lost 4 bases and 8 bases, there was a span of 12 bases. This chain's CDR3 is CASSPRVGHEQFF. As DNA, the CDR3 is TGTGCCAGCAGCCCACGAGTTGGTCATGAGCAGTTCTTC.

The chain links TRBV25-1 to TRBJ1-2; tentative D call: TRBD1 (6 bases). Per the germline V gene, CDR1 is MGHDK and CDR2 is SYGVNS. The V and J ends lost 6 bases and 3 bases respectively, with 11 bases between them. The CDR3 is 13 residues long. The DNA for the CDR3 is TGTGCCAGCAGCGGCGGACAGTACTATGGCTACACCTTC. It specifies CASSGGQYYGYTF.

This clonotype was seen a few times. The chain links TRBV20-1 to TRBJ1-1; 11 nucleotides line up with TRBD1. The germline V gene has CDR1 DFQATT and CDR2 SNEGSKA (reference sequence). J gave up 0 bases and V 2 bases, and 5 bases lay outside the gene matches. The CDR3 contains 16 residues. CDR3 bases: TGCAGTGCTAGATCCGAGGACAGGGGGCTGAACACTGAAGCTTTCTTT. Its translation is CSARSEDRGLNTEAFF.

This clonotype was seen more than once but under ten times. This chain connects TRBV3-1 to TRBJ1-1; D is ambiguous. V was trimmed by 1 base and J by 4 bases, leaving 13 bases between them. The CDR3 has 15 residues. Germline lookup yields CDR1 LGHDT and CDR2 YNNKEL (reference sequence). The CDR3 loop reads CASSQGGLILTEAFF. As DNA, the CDR3 is TGTGCCAGCAGCCAAGGTGGACTGATACTCACTGAAGCTTTCTTT.

There are a few counts of this clonotype. The chain couples TRBV5-1 to TRBJ2-1, with D perhaps matching TRBD2 (5 bases). CDR3 length: 14 residues. The germline V and J ends were trimmed by 0 bases and 8 bases, with 12 bases remaining between them. The germline CDR1 and CDR2 sequences are SGHRS and YFSETQ. The CDR3 loop is CASSLVEGWYEQFF. For the CDR3, the DNA is TGCGCCAGCAGCTTGGTAGAGGGTTGGTATGAGCAGTTCTTC.

For this clonotype: The junction differs from germline at one of its ends, possibly a read error. The DNA of the CDR3 is TGTCCCATCAGTGACTCGGTAGCCAAAAACATTCAGTACTTC. This codes for CPISDSVAKNIQYF. The chain joins TRBV10-3 to TRBJ2-4; D unresolved. This CDR3 has 14 amino acids. Germline lookup yields CDR1 ENHRY and CDR2 SYGVKD.

The V call is TRBV12-3 or TRBV12-4, the J call TRBJ1-2, with 8 bases identical to TRBD1. V shed 3 bases, J shed 13 bases, and the junction held 7 bases outside the gene matches. This CDR3 spans 12 amino acids. In DNA form, the CDR3 reads TGTGCCAGCAGTTTCGGCAGGGGGCTTGTCACCTTC. Translating gives CASSFGRGLVTF.

This clonotype was counted only a few times. This chain joins TRBV20-1 and TRBJ2-1; perhaps TRBD2 as D (5 bases). The V end lost 4 bases, the J end lost 0 bases, and 16 bases lay between the germline ends. The CDR3 extends over 16 amino acids. Per the germline V gene, CDR1 is DFQATT and CDR2 is SNEGSKA (reference sequence). The CDR3 coding sequence is TGCAGTGCTACGCCCGGCGGGCCGAGCTCCTACAATGAGCAGTTCTTC. It codes for CSATPGGPSSYNEQFF.

The chain employs TRBV5-1 and TRBJ2-1, with D unclear. V dropped 4 bases and J dropped 9 bases, with 8 bases sitting between them. The V gene's germline CDR1 is SGHRS and CDR2 YFSETQ. This CDR3 has 11 amino acids. The CDR3, as DNA: TGCGCCAGCAGCGCAGCTCGTGAGCAGTTCTTC. This gives the protein CASSAAREQFF.